Below, 17 T cell receptor beta chains from the same sample are listed, as sequenced in a study of blood T cell repertoires in COVID-19. Clones were read by immunoSEQ multiplex PCR, and TCRdb kept only the in-frame ones, dropping some. This table holds around 300,000 clones, about 90% found once. The material sequenced was PBMCs or T cells enriched from blood (not recorded which). The source is a woman aged 18 to 35 with acute COVID-19.

The gene calls are TRBV28 and TRBJ1-5; TRBD1 aligns across 7 bases. J was trimmed by 6 bases and V by 6 bases; bases with no gene match: 8. CDR1 is MDHEN and CDR2 is SYDVKM in the germline V gene. This CDR3 is built from 14 residues. The CDR3 loop is CASRPTGSGQPQHF. The CDR3 coding sequence is TGTGCCAGCAGGCCGACAGGGTCAGGTCAGCCCCAGCATTTT.

Here the CDR3 DNA reads TGTGCCAGCACCCCAGGGGGGTACACTGAAGCTTTCTTT. Its protein product is CASTPGGYTEAFF. The chain recombines TRBV7-3 with TRBJ1-1, with 7 bases fitting TRBD1. Germline trimming cut 7 bases from V and 3 bases from J; bases unmatched to any gene: 5. The length of the CDR3 is 13 residues. Germline V CDR1 and CDR2: SGHTA, FQGTGA.

To note about this clone: The junction departs from the called germline gene at one end, perhaps through a read error. The chain carries TRBV19 and TRBJ2-1, with 10 positions matching TRBD2. From germline, CDR1 is LNHDA and CDR2 SQIVND (reference sequence). The CDR3 has 14 amino acids. The CDR3 is CASRSGRGYNEQFF. CDR3 nucleotide sequence: TGTGCAAGTAGGAGCGGGAGGGGCTACAATGAGCAGTTCTTC.

The V call is TRBV28, the J call TRBJ2-5, with 12 bases lining up with TRBD2. The CDR3 is 15 residues long. Germline V gives CDR1 MDHEN, CDR2 SYDVKM. V lost 8 bases to trimming and J lost 4 bases; unmatched junction nucleotides: 8. CDR3 in amino acids: CASLAGGRRGETQYF. For the CDR3, the DNA is TGTGCCAGCCTAGCGGGAGGGCGGAGGGGAGAGACCCAGTACTTC.

This clone occurred a few times. V and J are TRBV7-3 and TRBJ2-2, with D uncertain. V was cut by 4 bases and J by 3 bases, with 6 bases left in between. The germline gives CDR1 SGHTA, CDR2 FQGTGA. This CDR3 is 13 amino acids long. DNA for the CDR3: TGTGCCAGCAGCTCCTCTTACACCGGGGAGCTGTTTTTT. This sequence encodes CASSSSYTGELFF.

In this sample, this clone turned up once. This chain joins TRBV7-9 and TRBJ1-1; D is perhaps TRBD1 (6 bases). The CDR3 contains 14 residues. The germline V gene encodes CDR1 SEHNR and CDR2 FQNEAQ (reference sequence). Trimming cost V 3 bases and J 4 bases, with 12 bases left between them. The CDR3 is CASSFSARGTEAFF. In DNA form, the CDR3 reads TGTGCCAGCAGCTTTTCCGCCAGGGGCACTGAAGCTTTCTTT.

In regard to this clone: A read error may account for a junction end that differs from germline. The chain combines TRBV7-7 with TRBJ2-5; no reliable D call. The germline V gene encodes CDR1 SSHAT and CDR2 FNYEAQ (reference sequence). There are 13 residues in the CDR3. The CDR3 loop is CASSPSGAKTQYF. The CDR3, as DNA: TGTGCTAGCAGCCCCTCTGGAGCGAAGACCCAGTACTTC.

The chain links TRBV11-3 to TRBJ2-1; 8 bases agree with TRBD1. The CDR3 totals 16 residues. After removal of 5 bases from V and 2 bases from J, the junction contained 8 bases not matched to a gene. Looked up from germline, CDR1 is SGHNT and CDR2 is YENEEA. The CDR3 here is CASSGQGGKTYNEQFF. The CDR3 DNA follows: TGTGCCAGCAGCGGACAGGGCGGTAAGACCTACAATGAGCAGTTCTTC. The whole variable domain, remainder taken from reference TRBV11-3 and TRBJ2-1, is EAGVVQSPRYKIIEKKQPVAFWCNPISGHNTLYWYLQNLGQGPELLIRYENEEAVDDSQLPKDRFSAERLKGVDSTLKIQPAELGDSAVYLCASSGQGGKTYNEQFFGPGTRLTVL.

The chain employs TRBV18 and TRBJ1-3; no definite D call. Looked up from germline, CDR1 is KGHSH and CDR2 is LQKENI. With 5 bases removed from V and 2 bases from J, the gap between germline ends came to 10 bases. There are 14 residues in the CDR3. This chain's CDR3 is CASSSGGTGNTIYF. Here the CDR3 DNA reads TGTGCCAGCTCATCCGGCGGAACTGGAAACACCATATATTTT.

V and J are TRBV15 and TRBJ2-7, with 11 bases matching TRBD1. V shed 3 bases, J shed 5 bases, and the junction held 6 bases outside the gene matches. The CDR3 spans 15 residues. The germline V gene has CDR1 LNHNV and CDR2 YYDKDF (reference sequence). In nucleotides, the CDR3 is TGTGCCACCAGCAGGGGGACAGGGGGGTCCGACGAGCAGTACTTC. Translating it yields CATSRGTGGSDEQYF.

The chain carries TRBV7-9 and TRBJ1-3; TRBD1 matches at 9 bases. The CDR3 has 15 amino acids. Germline trimming cut 6 bases from V and 4 bases from J; bases unmatched to any gene: 7. Germline values: CDR1 SEHNR, CDR2 FQNEAQ (reference sequence). The CDR3 nucleotides read TGTGCCAGCAGTTCTGGACAGGGGAAAGGAAACACCATATATTTT. Translated, it gives CASSSGQGKGNTIYF.

The V and J genes are TRBV10-3 and TRBJ1-5; TRBD1 aligns across 10 bases. This CDR3 comprises 15 residues. V lost 2 bases, J lost 5 bases, and 3 bases stayed unmatched. Looked up from germline, CDR1 is ENHRY and CDR2 is SYGVKD. Here the CDR3 reads CAISEGQGVDQPQHF. Written as DNA, the CDR3 is TGTGCCATCAGTGAGGGACAGGGGGTGGATCAGCCCCAGCATTTT.

The chain carries TRBV2 and TRBJ2-4, with TRBD2 identical over 9 bases. The V gene's germline CDR1 is SNHLY and CDR2 FYNNEI. The CDR3 is 13 amino acids. V was pared by 4 bases and J by 7 bases, with 2 bases of the junction left unmatched. Written as DNA, the CDR3 is TGTGCCAGCAGTGGGACTAGCGCGAACATTCAGTACTTC. Translation: CASSGTSANIQYF.

The table lists this clone with a few counts. CDR3 DNA: TGTGCTAGTGGTTTGCCCGGACAGGGGTTGGCCGGGGAGCTGTTTTTT. It yields the protein CASGLPGQGLAGELFF. V usage is TRBV12-5 and J usage is TRBJ2-2; the match to TRBD1 covers 9 bases. V shed 2 bases and J 6 bases; nucleotides not matched to a gene: 7. Germline V lookup: CDR1 LGHNT, CDR2 FRNRAP. CDR3 length equals 16 residues.

V gene TRBV28 combines with J gene TRBJ1-5; unclear D gene. V lost 3 bases and J 4 bases, leaving 25 bases between the germline ends. This CDR3 region has 19 residues. CDR1 MDHEN and CDR2 SYDVKM come from the germline V gene. The CDR3 sequence is CASSFQAGVDVTGNQPQHF. The CDR3 DNA reads TGTGCCAGCAGTTTTCAAGCCGGTGTAGATGTCACGGGGAATCAGCCCCAGCATTTT.

This chain links TRBV27 with TRBJ2-3, with 10 bases fitting TRBD2. Trimming cost V 6 bases and J 1 base; bases outside gene matches: 13. This CDR3 is 18 amino acids long. Germline V CDR1 and CDR2: MNHEY, SMNVEV (reference sequence). The CDR3 is CASRPWPRLAGGTDTQYF. The CDR3 DNA follows: TGTGCCAGCAGACCTTGGCCCCGTCTAGCGGGGGGCACAGATACGCAGTATTTT.

The chain links TRBV6-5 to TRBJ1-4; no clear D gene. CDR1 is MNHEY, CDR2 SVGAGI, per germline. The CDR3 has 15 residues. V gave up 0 bases and J gave up 3 bases, with 8 bases separating them. The CDR3 loop reads CASSYSGRPNEKLFF. CDR3 DNA: TGTGCCAGCAGTTACTCGGGGAGGCCTAATGAAAAACTGTTTTTT.